This T cell receptor beta chain was identified in a study of Graves' ophthalmopathy and Graves' hyperthyroidism. Study context: Hyperthyroidism showing no ophthalmopathy within 18 months of follow-up was stable.

The V and J ends lost 0 bases and 0 bases, in that order; junction bases with no gene match: 14. The CDR3 loop spans 19 amino acids. Germline V gene lookup returns CDR1 SGHKS and CDR2 YYEKEE (reference sequence). The TCR beta CDR3 regions underwent amplification from RNA transcripts. The workflow started with a first-round RT-PCR run with HTBI primers and then moved on to a second-round multiplex PCR. TCRdb re-called the multiplex PCR reads through MiXCR, storing one row per CDR3 protein. The sample consists of about 550,000 distinct CDR3 sequences, 35% to 45% of them appearing once. This clonotype was observed at least ten times. Its antigen is still unknown. Study conclusions and caveats: Ophthalmopathy was separated from stable hyperthyroidism by a 13-signature model with roughly 91% sensitivity and around 81% specificity.

The TCR comes from an adult man with Graves' hyperthyroidism. This chain uses TRBV5-5 with TRBJ2-7, with 8 bases aligning to TRBD2. Sequenced sample: peripheral blood or thyroid tissue (not recorded which). CDR3 sequence: CASSLGGTGTSRSSYEQYF. CDR3 coding DNA: TGTGCCAGCAGCTTGGGGGGCACCGGGACTAGTCGAAGCTCCTACGAGCAGTACTTC.